These 21 T cell receptor beta chains came from one sample sequenced in a study of pediatric ulcerative colitis. Measured with immunoSEQ multiplex PCR; TCRdb has only the in-frame clones, and not every one. The sample yields tens of thousands of clones, about nine tenths seen once. The sequenced sample was blood. The receptors come from a boy younger than 18 who was a control in a study of pediatric ulcerative colitis.

The chain combines TRBV28 with TRBJ2-7; D tentatively reads TRBD1 or TRBD2 (5 bases each). The CDR3 loop spans 14 amino acids. Trimming removed 7 bases from V and 4 bases from J, with 17 bases in between. The germline V gene encodes CDR1 MDHEN and CDR2 SYDVKM. CDR3 sequence: CASTDPGPQYEQYF. In DNA form, the CDR3 reads TGTGCCAGCACCGACCCGGGACCGCAATACGAGCAGTACTTC. The entire variable domain, with the rest obtained from reference TRBV28 and TRBJ2-7, is as follows: DVKVTQSSRYLVKRTGEKVFLECVQDMDHENMFWYRQDPGLGLRLIYFSYDVKMKEKGDIPEGYSVSREKKERFSLILESASTNQTSMYLCASTDPGPQYEQYFGPGTRLTVT.

V usage is TRBV28 and J usage is TRBJ2-1; possibly TRBD1 or TRBD2 for D (5 bases each). The CDR3 has 16 amino acids. CDR1 and CDR2 (germline): MDHEN, SYDVKM. Trimming removed 1 base at V and 4 bases at J, with 14 bases between. This chain's CDR3 is CASSLYAGTSYNEQFF. In DNA, the CDR3 is TGTGCCAGCAGTTTATACGCCGGGACCTCATACAATGAGCAGTTCTTC.

The CDR3 nucleotides are TGTGCCAGCAGACCCTCCGGGACAGGGTATTCACCCCTCCACTTT. Its protein is CASRPSGTGYSPLHF. The V and J genes are TRBV6-4 and TRBJ1-6; 9 nucleotides match TRBD1. The J segment lost 8 bases and the V segment lost 6 bases, leaving 8 bases of the junction unmatched. CDR3 length equals 15 residues. Germline CDR1 and CDR2: MRHNA and SNTAGT.

The CDR3 DNA follows: TGTGCCAGCAGCTTGGACTCTGGAAGGACCTCGGGGGAGCAGTTCTTC. It codes for CASSLDSGRTSGEQFF. The chain has TRBV11-3 and TRBJ2-1, with D possibly TRBD2 on 5 matching bases. This CDR3 is 16 amino acids long. From germline, CDR1 is SGHNT and CDR2 YENEEA. V was clipped by 3 bases and J by 10 bases, with 22 bases between them.

The V gene is TRBV7-3, the J gene TRBJ2-1; 11 nucleotides match TRBD2. V shed 5 bases, J shed 5 bases, and the junction held 17 bases outside the gene matches. Germline CDR1 reads SGHTA; CDR2 reads FQGTGA. The length of the CDR3 is 19 residues. DNA of the CDR3: TGTGCCAGCAGCCTCGAACTAGCGGGGGAGCATTTTTCTAACAATGAGCAGTTCTTC. Translation: CASSLELAGEHFSNNEQFF. The full variable domain, in which reference TRBV7-3 and TRBJ2-1 provide the parts outside the CDR3, is GAGVSQTPSNKVTEKGKYVELRCDPISGHTALYWYRQSLGQGPEFLIYFQGTGAADDSGLPNDRFFAVRPEGSVSTLKIQRTERGDSAVYLCASSLELAGEHFSNNEQFFGPGTRLTVL.

The CDR3 DNA is TGTGCCTGGAACAGGGGATCGGCCTATAATTCACCCCTCCACTTT. It is translated as CAWNRGSAYNSPLHF. The chain employs TRBV30 and TRBJ1-6; 7 bases agree with TRBD1. Per the germline V gene, CDR1 is GTSNPN and CDR2 is SVGIG (reference sequence). The junction had 5 bases not matched to a gene; V was cut back by 4 bases and J by 2 bases. The CDR3 has 15 amino acids. The full variable domain, in which reference TRBV30 and TRBJ1-6 provide the parts outside the CDR3, is SQTIHQWPATLVQPVGSPLSLECTVEGTSNPNLYWYRQAAGRGLQLLFYSVGIGQISSEVPQNLSASRPQDRQFILSSKKLLLSDSGFYLCAWNRGSAYNSPLHFGNGTRLTVT.

There are a few counts of this clone. The chain recombines TRBV11-1 with TRBJ1-6; 9 bases fit TRBD1. The CDR3 has 14 amino acids. V was clipped by 7 bases and J by 10 bases; unmatched bases: 8. In germline, CDR1 is SGHAT, CDR2 FQDESV (reference sequence). In DNA, the CDR3 is TGTGCCAGCACCAAAGAGGACAGGGGATCACCCCTCCACTTT. Translation: CASTKEDRGSPLHF. Full variable domain (missing parts from reference TRBV11-1 and TRBJ1-6): EAEVAQSPRYKITEKSQAVAFWCDPISGHATLYWYRQILGQGPELLVQFQDESVVDDSQLPKDRFSAERLKGVDSTLKIQPAELGDSAMYLCASTKEDRGSPLHFGNGTRLTVT.

This clone showed up just a few times. The chain recombines TRBV11-2 with TRBJ1-2; D perhaps matches TRBD1 (6 bases). V was trimmed by 5 bases and J by 3 bases, leaving 7 bases between them. CDR1 and CDR2 from the germline V gene are SGHAT and FQNNGV. This CDR3 spans 12 amino acids. The CDR3 coding sequence is TGTGCCAGCAGCAACAGGGACTATGGCTACACCTTC. Translating gives CASSNRDYGYTF.

The chain links TRBV5-1 to TRBJ1-1, with 7 positions matching TRBD1. The germline V gene encodes CDR1 SGHRS and CDR2 YFSETQ. The trim removed 5 bases at V and 4 bases at J, leaving 8 bases unmatched. The CDR3 totals 14 residues. For the CDR3, the DNA is TGCGCCAGCAGGACAGGGTTTTCGGGCACTGAAGCTTTCTTT. This encodes CASRTGFSGTEAFF.

As DNA, the CDR3 is TGTGCCAGCAGCTTAGGCCGGGGGCGGTGGGAGCAGTACTTC. Translation: CASSLGRGRWEQYF. The chain has TRBV7-9 and TRBJ2-7; the D gene could be TRBD1 or TRBD2 (6 bases each). The CDR3 length is 14 residues. CDR1 and CDR2 (germline): SEHNR, FQNEAQ (reference sequence). Trimming took off 1 base at V and 7 bases at J, with 14 bases between the two ends.

The V call is TRBV4-3, the J call TRBJ2-1; 10 bases map to TRBD2. This CDR3 spans 16 amino acids. The V gene's germline CDR1 is LGHNA and CDR2 YSLEER. With V trimmed by 2 bases and J by 4 bases, 5 bases remained unmatched. DNA for the CDR3: TGCGCCAGCAGCCAAAGGCTAGCGGGGGCTTACAATGAGCAGTTCTTC. This gives the protein CASSQRLAGAYNEQFF.

The CDR3 sequence: CASSPGQGNEKLFF. The CDR3, as DNA: TGTGCCAGCAGCCCGGGACAGGGAAATGAAAAACTGTTTTTT. The genes are TRBV7-9 and TRBJ1-4; 9 bases line up with TRBD1. Losses at the gene ends were 5 bases for V and 5 bases for J; bases not matched to a gene: 3. CDR1 is SEHNR and CDR2 is FQNEAQ in the germline V gene (reference sequence). This CDR3 contains 14 residues.

Only one count was recorded for this clone. V is TRBV28 and J is TRBJ2-7; 9 bases agree with TRBD2. V shed 2 bases, J shed 2 bases, and the junction held 4 bases outside the gene matches. The CDR3 is made up of 15 amino acids. Germline V gene lookup returns CDR1 MDHEN and CDR2 SYDVKM. The CDR3 here is CASSLPSGRTYEQYF. In nucleotides, the CDR3 is TGTGCCAGCAGTTTACCCAGCGGGAGGACCTACGAGCAGTACTTC.

The chain has TRBV4-1 and TRBJ2-7, with 8 bases matching TRBD2. J gave up 1 base and V 3 bases, and 2 bases lay outside the gene matches. Germline CDR1 reads MGHRA; CDR2 reads YSYEKL. The CDR3 is made up of 14 amino acids. The CDR3 nucleotides are TGCGCCAGCAGCCAGCGGGGGGAGTCCTACGAGCAGTACTTC. Translated, it gives CASSQRGESYEQYF.

The V gene is TRBV28, the J gene TRBJ2-7; possible D gene TRBD2, 8 bases. Trimming stripped 6 bases from V and 0 bases from J, with 18 bases between. The CDR3 runs 16 residues. The germline V gene encodes CDR1 MDHEN and CDR2 SYDVKM. CDR3 in DNA: TGTGCCAGCAGAGTTAGCGGGGACAGTATCTCCTACGAGCAGTACTTC. It encodes CASRVSGDSISYEQYF.

The chain recombines TRBV7-2 with TRBJ1-5, with no clear D. There are 17 residues in the CDR3. The germline CDR1 and CDR2 sequences are SGHTA and FQGNSA. V dropped 5 bases and J dropped 0 bases, with 17 bases sitting between them. The CDR3 sequence is CASSPSAGSHSNQPQHF. The CDR3 region has the DNA TGTGCCAGCAGCCCTAGTGCCGGGAGCCATAGCAATCAGCCCCAGCATTTT.

This chain uses TRBV13 with TRBJ2-2; TRBD1 is a possible D gene (5 bases). The CDR3 covers 16 residues. Trimming stripped 1 base from V and 1 base from J, with 10 bases between. Germline loops: CDR1 PRHDT, CDR2 FYEKMQ (reference sequence). The DNA for the CDR3 is TGTGCCAGCAGCTTAGCAGCGACAGAGAACACCGGGGAGCTGTTTTTT. Translating it yields CASSLAATENTGELFF.

The genes are TRBV30 and TRBJ2-4, with 9 bases aligning to TRBD1. Trimming took 2 bases from V and 7 from J; bases not matched to a gene: 6. Per the germline V gene, CDR1 is GTSNPN and CDR2 is SVGIG (reference sequence). The CDR3 runs 14 residues. This CDR3 is CAWSSGQGWNIQYF. The CDR3 coding sequence is TGTGCCTGGAGTTCGGGACAGGGCTGGAACATTCAGTACTTC.

The chain combines TRBV19 with TRBJ1-1; 8 bases map to TRBD1. With 3 bases clipped from V and 5 bases from J, the junction kept 8 bases outside the gene matches. CDR1 is LNHDA, CDR2 SQIVND, per germline (reference sequence). This CDR3 is 15 amino acids long. The CDR3 reads CASSIPTGVGTEAFF. For the CDR3, the DNA is TGTGCCAGTAGTATTCCGACAGGGGTGGGGACTGAAGCTTTCTTT.

This chain links TRBV15 with TRBJ1-4; 12 bases align to TRBD1. V lost 8 bases, J lost 10 bases, and 8 bases stayed unmatched. Germline lookup yields CDR1 LNHNV and CDR2 YYDKDF (reference sequence). The CDR3 spans 14 residues. The DNA of the CDR3 is TGTGCCACCTACCCCGGGACAGGGGGCCCAAAACTGTTTTTT. As protein: CATYPGTGGPKLFF.

This chain joins TRBV11-3 and TRBJ2-7; 8 nucleotides line up with TRBD1. Germline CDR1 SGHNT, CDR2 YENEEA. V was pared by 5 bases and J by 0 bases, with 6 bases of the junction left unmatched. This CDR3 is built from 15 residues. CDR3 sequence: CASSPGTGVSYEQYF. CDR3 bases: TGTGCCAGCAGCCCAGGGACAGGCGTCTCCTACGAGCAGTACTTC.